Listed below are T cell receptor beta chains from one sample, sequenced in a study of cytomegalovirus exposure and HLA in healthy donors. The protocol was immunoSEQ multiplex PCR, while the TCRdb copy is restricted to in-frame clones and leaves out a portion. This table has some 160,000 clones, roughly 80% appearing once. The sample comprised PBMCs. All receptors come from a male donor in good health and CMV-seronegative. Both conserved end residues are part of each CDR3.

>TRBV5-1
CASSSGQPTGELFF
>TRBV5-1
CASSSDIVYEQYF
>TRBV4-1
CASSRLGKREGRVSREQYF
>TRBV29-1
CSATGDNYEQYF
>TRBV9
CASSGDSNGYTF
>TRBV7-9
CASSFLPGLAGAEASEQFF
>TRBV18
CASTTGGETQYF
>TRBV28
CASSLKLAGGYEQYF
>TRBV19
CATEAGNIQYF
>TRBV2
CASTRGETQYF
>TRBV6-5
CASSYQLLDGEDTQYF
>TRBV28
CASSLEGGRASNEQFF
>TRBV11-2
CASSQGLAGGPETQYF
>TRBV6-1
CASSGTSGKGETQYF
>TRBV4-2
CASSQEGAGWVTDTQYF
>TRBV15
CATSGGLTYEQYF
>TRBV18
CASSPGQGKLVKLFF
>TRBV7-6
CASSLAVAGSAEAFF
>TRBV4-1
CASSFGQGANEAFF
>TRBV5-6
CASSPPQVPRGYTF
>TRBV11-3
CASSLDGQGGTQYF
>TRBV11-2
CASSPGLAGNNEQFF
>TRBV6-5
CASIPTGGVYGYTF
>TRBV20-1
CSVRENTEAFF
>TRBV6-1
CASRPVGGGSYEQYF
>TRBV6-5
CASSYYEGSAYEQYF
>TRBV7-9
CASSLGSGGIQETQYF
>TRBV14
CASSRSLGATEAFF
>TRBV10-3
CAISESDRFKNTEAFF
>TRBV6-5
CASSYSTVTNTEAFF
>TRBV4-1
CASSSSISSYEQYF
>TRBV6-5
CASSPTTGESGFF
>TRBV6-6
CASRRDSYIQYF